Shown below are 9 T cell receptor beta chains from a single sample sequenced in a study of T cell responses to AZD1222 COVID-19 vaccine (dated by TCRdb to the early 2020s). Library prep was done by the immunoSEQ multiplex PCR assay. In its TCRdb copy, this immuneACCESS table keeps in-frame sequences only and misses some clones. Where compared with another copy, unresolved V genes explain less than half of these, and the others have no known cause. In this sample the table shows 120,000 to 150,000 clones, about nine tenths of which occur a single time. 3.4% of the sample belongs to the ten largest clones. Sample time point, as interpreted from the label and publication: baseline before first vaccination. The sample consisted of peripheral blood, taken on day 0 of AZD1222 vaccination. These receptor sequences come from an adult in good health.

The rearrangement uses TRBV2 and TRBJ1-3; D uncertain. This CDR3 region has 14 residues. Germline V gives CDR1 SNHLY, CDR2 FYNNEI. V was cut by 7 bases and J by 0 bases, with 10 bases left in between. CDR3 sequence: CASNTGRSGNTIYF. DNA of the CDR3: TGTGCCAGCAATACGGGCCGCTCTGGAAACACCATATATTTT.

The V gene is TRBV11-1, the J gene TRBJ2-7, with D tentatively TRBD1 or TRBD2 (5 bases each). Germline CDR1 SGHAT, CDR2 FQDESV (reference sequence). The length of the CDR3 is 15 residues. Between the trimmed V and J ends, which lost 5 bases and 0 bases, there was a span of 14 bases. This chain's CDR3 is CASSAGTVSSYEQYF. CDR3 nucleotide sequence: TGTGCCAGCAGCGCCGGGACCGTGAGCTCCTACGAGCAGTACTTC.

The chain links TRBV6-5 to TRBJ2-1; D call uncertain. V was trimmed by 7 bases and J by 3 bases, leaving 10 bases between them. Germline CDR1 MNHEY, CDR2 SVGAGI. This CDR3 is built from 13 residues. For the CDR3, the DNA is TGTGCCAGCACGAGGACGGACTACAATGAGCAGTTCTTC. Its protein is CASTRTDYNEQFF.

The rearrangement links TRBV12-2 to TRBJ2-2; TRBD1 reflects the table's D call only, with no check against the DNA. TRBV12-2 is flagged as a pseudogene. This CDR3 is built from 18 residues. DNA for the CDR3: TGTGCAAGTCGACATCCGGGACAGGGGACCTCGAACACCGGGGAGCTGTTTTTT. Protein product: CASRHPGQGTSNTGELFF.

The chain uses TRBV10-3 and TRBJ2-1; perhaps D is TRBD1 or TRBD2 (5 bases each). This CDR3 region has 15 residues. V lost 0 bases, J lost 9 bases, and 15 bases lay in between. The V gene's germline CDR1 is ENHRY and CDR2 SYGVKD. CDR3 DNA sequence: TGTGCCATCAGTGAGTCCGGGGCCTCCGTGTCTGAGCAGTTCTTC. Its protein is CAISESGASVSEQFF.

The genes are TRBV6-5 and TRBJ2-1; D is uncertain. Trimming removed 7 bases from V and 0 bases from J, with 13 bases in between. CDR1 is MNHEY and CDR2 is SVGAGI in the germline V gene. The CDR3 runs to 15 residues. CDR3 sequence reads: CASKVRGSSYNEQFF. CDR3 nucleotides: TGTGCCAGCAAGGTGCGCGGAAGCTCCTACAATGAGCAGTTCTTC.

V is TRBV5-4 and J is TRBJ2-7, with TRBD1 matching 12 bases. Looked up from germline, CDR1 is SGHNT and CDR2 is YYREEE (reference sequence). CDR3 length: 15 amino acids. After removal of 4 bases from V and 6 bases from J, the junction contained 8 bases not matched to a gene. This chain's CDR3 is CASSRPGQGAREQYF. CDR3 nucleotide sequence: TGTGCCAGCAGCCGTCCGGGACAGGGGGCACGCGAGCAGTACTTC.

CDR3 in amino acids: CAWRNQGAEDTQYF. The CDR3 DNA reads TGTGCCTGGAGAAATCAGGGGGCTGAGGATACGCAGTATTTT. The V and J genes are TRBV30 and TRBJ2-3; the match to TRBD1 covers 8 bases. Germline V gene data show CDR1 as GTSNPN and CDR2 as SVGIG (reference sequence). The V segment lost 3 bases and the J segment 6 bases; nucleotides outside the gene matches: 8. The CDR3 covers 14 residues.

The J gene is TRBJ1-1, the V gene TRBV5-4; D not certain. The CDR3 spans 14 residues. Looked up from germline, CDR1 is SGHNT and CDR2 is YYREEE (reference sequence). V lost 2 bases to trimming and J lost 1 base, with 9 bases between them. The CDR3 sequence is CASSFKGPNTEAFF. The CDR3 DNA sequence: TGTGCCAGCAGCTTTAAGGGCCCGAACACTGAAGCTTTCTTT.